The source of this T cell receptor beta chain is a study of cytomegalovirus exposure and HLA in healthy donors. The V end lost 11 bases, the J end lost 4 bases, and 12 bases lay between the germline ends. This CDR3 has 13 residues. From germline, CDR1 is MNHNS and CDR2 SASEGT. Broader study findings: Being productive about 90% or about 30% of the time was typical of most TCR beta V segments in an earlier analysis.

PCR amplification relied on 60 Vbeta primers (plus 13 Jbeta primers). Some clones are missing from TCRdb's copy, which holds only in-frame ones; the method was immunoSEQ multiplex PCR. The sample holds around 70,000 clones, approximately 79% seen once. As for this clone: Its antigen is not identified.

The sequenced sample consisted of PBMCs. The chain joins TRBV6-1 to TRBJ1-6; D unresolved. The sequence came from a woman between 35 and 50 years old in good health and CMV-seropositive. CDR3 amino acids: CAGRVQYNSPLHF. The CDR3 DNA follows: TGTGCCGGCCGGGTCCAATATAATTCACCCCTCCACTTT.